Described below is a single TCR beta chain sequence and its context. This clonotype was seen repeatedly, ten times or more. What this receptor recognizes is not known. No per-base quality is available; no much larger clone lies one base away. The sample comes from a study of T cells in Graves' hyperthyroidism and ophthalmopathy (dated by TCRdb to about 2019). With respect to the entire study: Peripheral blood was collected at initial diagnosis, before any treatment. Once sampling was done, hyperthyroidism patients were given methimazole at a starting dose of 30 mg daily, whereas ophthalmopathy patients were given high-dose intravenous methylprednisolone. For training and testing, the 95 to 100 patients in the discovery cohort were randomly divided in a 7:3 ratio. Prospective prediction of ophthalmopathy was tested in an independent validation cohort of approximately 19 hyperthyroidism patients and 17 patients who later progressed to ophthalmopathy. Thyroid tissue and blood T-cell repertoires from about six Graves' hyperthyroidism patients were also compared in the study. TCR V-J signatures able to tell the groups apart were searched for in a discovery cohort of about a hundred patients, of whom about 40 had Graves' ophthalmopathy and roughly 58 had stable Graves' hyperthyroidism. TCR Vbeta CDR3 sequencing of 135 peripheral blood samples (over 40 ophthalmopathy, roughly 74 hyperthyroidism and roughly 17 progressor patients) is reported in the paper. The full study reports these points: A 13 V-J signature model separated ophthalmopathy from stable hyperthyroidism, with nearly 90% sensitivity and 81.08% specificity in cross-validation and 80%/75% in testing. In validation, the model predicted progression to ophthalmopathy with 65% to 71% sensitivity and 72% to 75% specificity, a median of 6.5 months before onset. Most expanded thyroid clonotypes (frequency above 0.001) were also detected in blood, a finding suggesting that blood repertoires may reflect thyroid immune responses. No statistical method was used to fix the sample size in advance, and group allocation was not hidden from the investigators.

The TCR beta CDR3 regions were amplified from RNA transcripts. For the first round of RT-PCR on the TCR CDR3, the HTBI primer set was used together with the Qiagen OneStep RT-PCR kit. The libraries were constructed in a second round of multiplex PCR and then size-selected and purified. The libraries were sequenced on an Illumina HiSeq2000 using paired-end 100 bp reads. As for the authors' bioinformatics: SOAPnuke was used to process the raw data, with reads discarded if the reads contained adapters or uncalled bases, had a mean Phred below 15, or lacked an exact constant-primer or identifier match. COPE v1.2.5 was used to merge high-quality paired reads, and clonotypes were defined as unique nucleotide sequences. MiTCR v1.1 was used to align the clonotypes against IMGT TRBV, TRBD and TRBJ reference segments. The analysis included only V-J combinations with a frequency above 0.0001, which together covered around 99% of the repertoires. The TCS score was defined as F50 (clonal expansion) divided by E x V (chaos), with BLOSUM62-based TCRdist calculated between CDR3 peptides within each V-J. Welch's t-statistics and random forest reduced roughly 540 V-J features to around 14, which were used in a naive Bayes classifier (R e1071). Using fastp at Q25 and MiXCR, TCRdb reprocessed the public reads and kept productive beta chains. Rows with one shared CDR3 protein collapse into an entry with the most common genes and DNA. The V and J calls were determined by TCRdb, not by the authors. The sample records under 350,000 distinct CDR3 sequences, about 20% of which are singletons. The ten largest clones add up to around 47% of the sample.

The CDR3, from cysteine to phenylalanine, totals 13 residues. Only the CDR3 portion is preserved as DNA: 39 bases, with reading frame beginning at the first base. The germline V gene (reference sequence) supplies CDR1 DFQATT and CDR2 SNEGSKA. V is reduced by 2 bases and J by 1 base, leaving a spacing of 8 bases between them. Graves' hyperthyroidism was defined as stable when no progression to ophthalmopathy occurred over 18 months of follow-up. Hyperthyroidism patients were newly diagnosed, with disease duration under 2 months, and aged 18 to 65 years. Exclusion was applied to patients with uncontrolled infections, other autoimmune diseases, pregnancy or lactation. Diagnoses were based on clinical symptoms, serum thyroxine and TRAb, thyroid ultrasound and orbital computed tomography. PBMCs were separated from 7.5 to 10 ml of fresh peripheral blood using Ficoll-Paque density gradient centrifugation. Total RNA was extracted with Trizol reagent, and quality was checked on an Agilent 2100 Bioanalyzer.

The sequencing input was blood. The source of this sequence is a woman in her 50s with Graves' hyperthyroidism. This sequence uses TRBV20-1 and TRBJ1-1, with the D segment identity uncertain. The DNA sequence is given as TGCAGTGCTAGACCTAACGCGAACACTGAAGCTTTCTTT. Translated, this is CSARPNANTEAFF.